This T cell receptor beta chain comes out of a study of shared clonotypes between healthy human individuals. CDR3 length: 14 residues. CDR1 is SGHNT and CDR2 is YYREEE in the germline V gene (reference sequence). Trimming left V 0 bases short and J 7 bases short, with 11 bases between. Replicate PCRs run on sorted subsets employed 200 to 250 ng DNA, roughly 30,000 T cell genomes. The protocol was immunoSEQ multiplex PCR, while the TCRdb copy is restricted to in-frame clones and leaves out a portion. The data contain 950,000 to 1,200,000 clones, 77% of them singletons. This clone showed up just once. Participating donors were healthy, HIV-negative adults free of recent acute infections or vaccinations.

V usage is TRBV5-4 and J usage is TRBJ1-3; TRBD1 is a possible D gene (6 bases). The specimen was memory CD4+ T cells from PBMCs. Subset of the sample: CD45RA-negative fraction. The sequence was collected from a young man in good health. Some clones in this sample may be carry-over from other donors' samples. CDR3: CASSLGGGFNTIYF. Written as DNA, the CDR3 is TGTGCCAGCAGCTTGGGAGGGGGTTTTAACACCATATATTTT.